This T cell receptor (beta chain) came from a study of tumor and adjacent non-tumor tissue in lung cancer. Study-level background: The patients, roughly eleven men and 5 women, were roughly 30 to 80 with stage I to III disease.

The CDR3 consists of 13 residues. Germline-derived CDR1 and CDR2 are SGHAT and FQNNGV. This clonotype occurred a few times. Its target is not known. Germline is not matched at one junction end, which may reflect a read error. This sample's RNA came from whole unsorted tissue. Study observations and caveats: Tumor repertoires had a smaller top 100 clone share than normal lung. Significantly higher TCR diversity was found in tumor than normal lung. Tumor TCR diversity, when higher, was linked to shorter survival.

A modified ARM-PCR protocol with three rounds of nested PCR amplified TCRbeta. TCRdb ran MiXCR on the multiplex PCR reads and lists one entry per CDR3 protein. The sample has about 79,000 distinct CDR3 sequences; approximately 77% are singletons. The source is a woman aged 40-49 years with non-small cell lung cancer. This rearrangement joins TRBV11-2 to TRBJ1-1, with 7 bases lining up with TRBD1. Specimen: lung tumor tissue. The CDR3, as DNA: TGTGCCAGCAGCTTTCATGAGGGGGCGGGGGCTTTATTT. It translates to CASSFHEGAGALF. Full variable domain (missing parts from reference TRBV11-2 and TRBJ1-1): EAGVAQSPRYKIIEKRQSVAFWCNPISGHATLYWYQQILGQGPKLLIQFQNNGVVDDSQLPKDRFSAERLKGVDSTLKIQPAKLEDSAVYLCASSFHEGAGALFGQGTRLTVV.